This T cell receptor beta chain was sequenced during a study of PD-1 blockade in classical Hodgkin lymphoma. Study-wide points: Still unresolved is the cause of the repertoire differences, which may be disease activity or prior therapy. Before treatment, complete responders showed about the same diversity as newly diagnosed patients. Baseline TCR diversity was reportedly lower in newly diagnosed patients than in healthy donors. It was reported as lower still in relapsed/refractory patients.

Relapse was seen in all patients after autologous stem cell transplantation, and brentuximab vedotin exposure was variable. This clone has a handful of counts. Its specificity is not known. J was trimmed by 2 bases and V by 5 bases; bases with no gene match: 8. Per germline, CDR1 LNHDA and CDR2 SQIVND (reference sequence). This CDR3 is 15 amino acids long. The repertoire was sequenced with immunoSEQ multiplex PCR; TCRdb's copy has only in-frame clones and lacks some. The data contain about 97,000 clones, over 80% of them singletons. The sequence was obtained from a human donor with classical Hodgkin lymphoma. The sample consisted of peripheral blood mononuclear cells (PBMCs), taken at baseline. The rearrangement links TRBV19 to TRBJ2-7; TRBD1 matches at 8 bases. The DNA for the CDR3 is TGTGCCAGTAGTCCCGGGACAGGTAGCGCCTACGAGCAGTACTTC. Protein product: CASSPGTGSAYEQYF.